The sequence of this T cell receptor (beta chain) was determined in a study of blood T cell repertoires in COVID-19. The overall study: The study drew acute and convalescent COVID-19 samples from the United States, Italy and Spain. PBMCs, B-cell-depleted T cells, or T cells were the source of the cDNA or gDNA that made up the material.

Per the original data handling: By means of reference gene primer amplification, nucleated cell counts were estimated. Only in-frame clones appear in the TCRdb table, and some are missing; sequencing was by immunoSEQ multiplex PCR. V and J calls and clone size are given by that table; D and trimming were obtained from the DNA. The table includes fewer than 150,000 clones, more than 75% detected once. The germline CDR1 and CDR2 sequences are SGHNT and YENEEA. V was pared by 2 bases and J by 4 bases, with 14 bases between. The CDR3 totals 15 residues. The chain employs TRBV11-3 and TRBJ2-5; TRBD1 might be the D (7 bases). The TCR sequence derives from a woman in her 70s with acute or convalescent COVID-19. Material: peripheral blood. The CDR3 coding sequence is TGTGCCAGCAGCTTACAGGGGGGCGGAAGAGAGACCCAGTACTTC. Protein sequence: CASSLQGGGRETQYF.